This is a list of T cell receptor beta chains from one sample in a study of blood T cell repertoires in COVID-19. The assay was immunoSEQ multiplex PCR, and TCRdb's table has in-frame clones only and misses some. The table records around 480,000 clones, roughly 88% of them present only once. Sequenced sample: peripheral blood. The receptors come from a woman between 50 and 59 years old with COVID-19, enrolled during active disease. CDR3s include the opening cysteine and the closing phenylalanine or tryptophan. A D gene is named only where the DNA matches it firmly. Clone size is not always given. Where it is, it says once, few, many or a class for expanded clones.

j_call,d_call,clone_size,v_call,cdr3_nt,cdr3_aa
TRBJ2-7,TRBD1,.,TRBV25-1,TGTGCCAGCAGTGGCGCTAACAGGGGTTCCTACGAGCAGTACTTC,CASSGANRGSYEQYF
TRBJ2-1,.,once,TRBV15,TGTGCCACCAGCTCGGGAGGGACAGGGTTCGGGGAGCAGTTCTTC,CATSSGGTGFGEQFF
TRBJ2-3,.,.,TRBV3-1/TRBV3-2,TGTGCCAGCAGGAACTTGGGGCGCACAGATACGCAGTATTTT,CASRNLGRTDTQYF
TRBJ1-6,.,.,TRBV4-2,TGTGCCAGCAGCCAAGGGCAGGGTGATGGGAATTCACCCCTCCACTTT,CASSQGQGDGNSPLHF
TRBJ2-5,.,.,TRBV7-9,TGTGCCAGCAGCTTAGCACGTACAGAAGAGACCCAGTACTTC,CASSLARTEETQYF
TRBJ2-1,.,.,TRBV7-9,TGTGCCAGCAGCTTAGGGGACTTCCACAATGAGCAGTTCTTC,CASSLGDFHNEQFF
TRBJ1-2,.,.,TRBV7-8,TGTGCCAGCAGCCTAGTGACAGTGTCAGGCACTGGCTACACCTTC,CASSLVTVSGTGYTF
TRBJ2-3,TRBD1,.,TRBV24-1,TGTGCCACCAGTGTCCGGACAGGGTCAGCAGATACGCAGTATTTT,CATSVRTGSADTQYF
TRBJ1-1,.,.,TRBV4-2,TGTGCCAGCAGCCAAGATCGCGGGCAAAAGGGCACTGAAGCTTTCTTT,CASSQDRGQKGTEAFF
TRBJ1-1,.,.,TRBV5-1,TGCGCCAGCAGCTTGTCGGAGGGATTGAACACTGAAGCTTTCTTT,CASSLSEGLNTEAFF
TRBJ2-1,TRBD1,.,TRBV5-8,TGTGCCAGCAAAAGGGACAGCAATGAGCAGTTCTTC,CASKRDSNEQFF
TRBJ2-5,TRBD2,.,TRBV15,TGTGCCACCAGCAGAGATCAGGGAGGGGAGACCCAGTACTTC,CATSRDQGGETQYF
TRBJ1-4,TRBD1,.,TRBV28,TGTGCCAGCAGCGAGGGACAGCAGGTGAAAAAACTGTTTTTT,CASSEGQQVKKLFF
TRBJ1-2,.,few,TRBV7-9,TGTGCCAGCAGCTTAGCGGAGGGGTATGGCTACACCTTC,CASSLAEGYGYTF
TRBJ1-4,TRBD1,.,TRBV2,TGTGCCAGCAGTGGAGACAGGGCGTTGGGAAAACTGTTTTTT,CASSGDRALGKLFF
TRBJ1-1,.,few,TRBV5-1,TGCGCCAGCAGCTTCCAGGGGATGAACACTGAAGCTTTCTTT,CASSFQGMNTEAFF
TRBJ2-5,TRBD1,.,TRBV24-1,TGTGCCACCAGTGAAGCCGGGACAGGGGGCTCGAGGGAGACCCAGTACTTC,CATSEAGTGGSRETQYF
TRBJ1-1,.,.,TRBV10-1,TGCGCCAGCAGTGAGGGGGGGGCTTCTCGAGCTTTCTTT,CASSEGGASRAFF
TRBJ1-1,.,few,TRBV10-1,TGCGCCAGCAGTGAGTCGTCCGGGTTGGACACTGAAGCTTTCTTT,CASSESSGLDTEAFF
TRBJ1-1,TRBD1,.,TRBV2,TGTGCCACCCTACAGGGGATCACTGAAGCTTTCTTT,CATLQGITEAFF
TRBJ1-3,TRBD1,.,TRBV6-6,TGTGCCAGCAGTTGGACTAACAGGGGGCCTGGAAACACCATATATTTT,CASSWTNRGPGNTIYF
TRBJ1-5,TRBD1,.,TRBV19,TGTGCCAGTAGTACCGGGACAGTATCTAATAGCAATCAGCCCCAGCATTTT,CASSTGTVSNSNQPQHF
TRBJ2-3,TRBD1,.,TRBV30,TGTGCCTGGGGACAGGGGGCGGCAGATACGCAGTATTTT,CAWGQGAADTQYF
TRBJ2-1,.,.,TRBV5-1,TGCGCCAGCAGCTTGAGGCGGTATGAGCAGTTCTTC,CASSLRRYEQFF
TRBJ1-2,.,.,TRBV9,TGTGCCAGCAGCTTAAGTACAGCATTCTATGGCTACACCTTC,CASSLSTAFYGYTF
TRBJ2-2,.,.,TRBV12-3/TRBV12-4,TGTGCCTCCCGACGAGGCACCGGGGAGCTGTTTTTT,CASRRGTGELFF
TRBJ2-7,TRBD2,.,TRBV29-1,TGCAGCGCGGGGACTAGCGGGACCTACGAGCAGTACTTC,CSAGTSGTYEQYF
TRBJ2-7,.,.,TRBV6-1,TGTGCCAGCAGTGAATATGAGTCCGCCCAGTACTTC,CASSEYESAQYF
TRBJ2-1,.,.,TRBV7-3,TGTGCCAGCAGCTTAACAGCACAGGCCAGTGAGCAGTTCTTC,CASSLTAQASEQFF
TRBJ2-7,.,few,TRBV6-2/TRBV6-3,TGTGCCAGCAGTTACCCTTACGTCGGGTCCCACGAGCAGTACTTC,CASSYPYVGSHEQYF
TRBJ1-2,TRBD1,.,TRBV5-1,TGCGCCAGCAGCTTGGCGGGACAGTCCCGGGGCTACACCTTC,CASSLAGQSRGYTF
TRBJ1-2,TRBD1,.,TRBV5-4,TGTGCCAGCAGCTTGCAGGGGGCGAGTCGTGGCTACACCTTC,CASSLQGASRGYTF
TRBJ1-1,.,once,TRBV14,TGTGCCAGCACGTCTTTTGAGGGATTTGGAGCTTTCTTT,CASTSFEGFGAFF
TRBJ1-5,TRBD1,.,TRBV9,TGTGCCAGCAGCGCGGGACAGGGGATCAATCAGCCCCAGCATTTT,CASSAGQGINQPQHF
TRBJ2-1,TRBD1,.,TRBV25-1,TGTGCCAGCAGCAACAGGGGGTACAATGAGCAGTTCTTC,CASSNRGYNEQFF
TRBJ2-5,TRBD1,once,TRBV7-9,TGTGCCAGCTCTCCTGGGACAGGGGGTTCAGAGACCCAGTACTTC,CASSPGTGGSETQYF
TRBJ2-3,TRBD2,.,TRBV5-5,TGTGCCAGCAGCCGGGGACTAGCGGTTTCGACAGATACGCAGTATTTT,CASSRGLAVSTDTQYF
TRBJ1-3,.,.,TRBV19,TGTGCCAGTAGTCTCGTAGGGCAACAGGTTTCTGGAAACACCATATATTTT,CASSLVGQQVSGNTIYF
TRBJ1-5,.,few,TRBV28,TGTGCCAGCAGTGGAGGACCCTATAGCAATCAGCCCCAGCATTTT,CASSGGPYSNQPQHF
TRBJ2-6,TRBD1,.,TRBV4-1,TGCGCCAGCAGCCAAGCCCAGGGGGCTGGGGCCAACGTCCTGACTTTC,CASSQAQGAGANVLTF
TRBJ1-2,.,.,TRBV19,TGTGCCAGTAGTTCCCCCTCCGGGATAGACTATGGCTACACCTTC,CASSSPSGIDYGYTF
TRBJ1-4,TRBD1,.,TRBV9,TGTGCCAGCAGCGACACCGGGACAGGGGGCAAACTGTTTTTT,CASSDTGTGGKLFF
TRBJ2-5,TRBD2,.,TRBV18,TGTGCCAGCTCACCGAGGACTAGCGGGGGGGAAGAGACCCAGTACTTC,CASSPRTSGGEETQYF
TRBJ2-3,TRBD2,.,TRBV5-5,TGTGCCAGCAGCCCCGGACTAGCGCAGGGCACAGATACGCAGTATTTT,CASSPGLAQGTDTQYF
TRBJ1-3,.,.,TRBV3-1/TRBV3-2,TGTGCCAGCAGCCAAGACTACCTCGGGGGAAACACCATATATTTT,CASSQDYLGGNTIYF
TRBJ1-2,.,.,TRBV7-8,TGTGCCAGCAGCGCCTTCGGGGGGGCCACCTATGGCTACACCTTC,CASSAFGGATYGYTF
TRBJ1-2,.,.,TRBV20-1,TGCAGTGCTAGTGATGGAGGCAGGTCTAACTATGGCTACACCTTC,CSASDGGRSNYGYTF
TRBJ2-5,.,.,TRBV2,TGTGCTTTTCAGGGGTCGAACGAAGGGGGGGCCTCCCCCCCAGAGACCCAGTACTTC,CAFQGSNEGGASPPETQYF
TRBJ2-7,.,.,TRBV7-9,TGTGCCAGCGGCGGCAGTTCCTACGAGCAGTACTTC,CASGGSSYEQYF
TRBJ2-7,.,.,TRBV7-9,TGTGCCAGCAGCCCCAGGGTAGGCGAGCAGTACTTC,CASSPRVGEQYF
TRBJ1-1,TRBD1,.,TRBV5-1,TGCGCCAGCAGCTTGGCCGGTTCCCCCGGGACAGGGGGCGATACTGAAGCTTTCTTT,CASSLAGSPGTGGDTEAFF
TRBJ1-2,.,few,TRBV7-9,TGTGCCAGCAGCTCATTTGCTGGACTCAGCTATGGCTACACCTTC,CASSSFAGLSYGYTF
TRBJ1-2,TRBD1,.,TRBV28,TGTGCCAGCTGTTTAGGTGACTTCCGGGACAGGGGGCTTGGCTACAGCTTC,CASCLGDFRDRGLGYSF
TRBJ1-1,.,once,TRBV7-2,TGTGCCAGCAGCGGGGCCCAGGTTTTTAACACTGAAGCTTTCTTT,CASSGAQVFNTEAFF